This T cell receptor (beta chain) was identified in a study of blood T cell repertoires in COVID-19. About the study: Both acute and convalescent COVID-19 samples were obtained from the United States, Italy and Spain. T cells, B-cell-depleted T cells, or PBMCs provided the cDNA or gDNA that served as material.

Germline lookup yields CDR1 LNHDA and CDR2 SQIVND (reference sequence). V was trimmed by 1 base and J by 5 bases, leaving 17 bases between them. The CDR3 runs 16 residues. Using immunoSEQ multiplex PCR, the repertoire was profiled, and TCRdb retains in-frame clones only, with some absent. Among over 350,000 clones listed, roughly 91% were seen once. The source of this sequence is a woman aged 18-29 years who had recovered from COVID-19. Sequencing was done on a sample of PBMCs or T cells enriched from blood (not recorded which). The chain couples TRBV19 to TRBJ1-1; D not resolved. Here the CDR3 reads CASSIGLGVLRTEAFF. The CDR3 DNA reads TGTGCCAGTAGTATAGGGCTCGGGGTTTTAAGGACTGAAGCTTTCTTT.